The 24 T cell receptor beta chains reported below all come from one sample, sequenced in a study of T cell responses to AZD1222 COVID-19 vaccine. Profiling relied on immunoSEQ multiplex PCR, and the TCRdb table lists in-frame clones only, not all of them. This sample has about 94,000 clones, with 85% to 90% found just once. The material was peripheral blood, obtained 28 days after the second AZD1222 dose. These receptor sequences come from an adult who received the AZD1222 COVID-19 vaccine.

The chain has TRBV29-1 and TRBJ2-3; 9 nucleotides align to TRBD2. The CDR3 extends over 16 amino acids. The V and J ends lost 6 bases and 0 bases, in that order; junction bases with no gene match: 10. Germline values: CDR1 SQVTM, CDR2 ANQGSEA. The CDR3 DNA reads as TGCAGCGTGGCCTTCGCGGGAGGGTCGAGCACAGATACGCAGTATTTT. It encodes CSVAFAGGSSTDTQYF.

The genes are TRBV28 and TRBJ1-5; the D is unclear. Trimming pared 4 bases from V and 9 bases from J, leaving 7 bases between. The CDR3 consists of 11 residues. CDR1 and CDR2 (germline): MDHEN, SYDVKM. The DNA for the CDR3 is TGTGCCAGCAGTTCCCCGGGGCCCCAGCATTTT. Encoded protein: CASSSPGPQHF.

CDR3 amino acids: CSYRRDRYGYTF. CDR3 coding DNA: TGCAGCTACAGGCGGGACCGCTATGGCTACACCTTC. The chain uses TRBV29-1 and TRBJ1-2, with D perhaps matching TRBD1 (5 bases). The CDR3 has 12 amino acids. In germline, CDR1 is SQVTM, CDR2 ANQGSEA. V was trimmed by 8 bases and J by 4 bases, leaving 14 bases between them.

The chain joins TRBV14 to TRBJ2-5, with D perhaps TRBD2 (5 bases). Germline V CDR1 and CDR2: SGHDN, FVKESK. The CDR3 extends over 16 amino acids. V was pared by 1 base and J by 0 bases, with 12 bases between. The CDR3 DNA reads as TGTGCCAGCAGCCAAGGCCCACAGCGGTACCAAGAGACCCAGTACTTC. It codes for CASSQGPQRYQETQYF.

This clone was picked up one time. The chain couples TRBV6-6 to TRBJ1-1, with D uncertain. The CDR3 loop spans 11 amino acids. In germline, CDR1 is MNHNY, CDR2 SVGAGI (reference sequence). V lost 8 bases and J lost 1, with 5 bases in between. The CDR3 loop is CASRTNTEAFF. The CDR3 coding sequence is TGTGCCAGCCGGACGAACACTGAAGCTTTCTTT.

This clone was counted a single time. The rearrangement uses TRBV29-1 and TRBJ2-7; perhaps TRBD2 as D (7 bases). CDR3 length: 16 amino acids. V was clipped by 3 bases and J by 5 bases, with 23 bases between them. Germline V CDR1 and CDR2: SQVTM, ANQGSEA. The CDR3 DNA sequence: TGCAGCGTTGAGGGACTACGTAGGGGGGCTTTGGACGAGCAGTACTTC. As protein: CSVEGLRRGALDEQYF.

The chain recombines TRBV9 with TRBJ2-3; the D is unclear. Trimming removed 0 bases from V and 5 bases from J, with 7 bases in between. The germline V gene has CDR1 SGDLS and CDR2 YYNGEE. This CDR3 has 13 amino acids. The chain's CDR3 is CASSVEPVDTQYF. CDR3 sequence (DNA): TGTGCCAGCAGCGTAGAACCCGTAGATACGCAGTATTTT. Using reference TRBV9 and TRBJ2-3 for the parts outside the CDR3, the full variable domain is DSGVTQTPKHLITATGQRVTLRCSPRSGDLSVYWYQQSLDQGLQFLIQYYNGEERAKGNILERFSAQQFPDLHSELNLSSLELGDSALYFCASSVEPVDTQYFGPGTRLTVL.

This sequence joins TRBV18 and TRBJ1-5; no firm D call. The CDR3 is 17 residues long. V was cut by 5 bases and J by 0 bases, with 17 bases left in between. Per germline, CDR1 KGHSH and CDR2 LQKENI. CDR3 coding DNA: TGTGCCAGCTCATCTCAATCTTTGGTTGATAGCAATCAGCCCCAGCATTTT. It is translated as CASSSQSLVDSNQPQHF.

The rearrangement joins TRBV27 to TRBJ2-1; D tentatively reads TRBD1 or TRBD2 (5 bases each). CDR3 length: 14 amino acids. The V gene's germline CDR1 is MNHEY and CDR2 SMNVEV (reference sequence). The germline V and J ends were trimmed by 6 bases and 0 bases, with 9 bases remaining between them. DNA for the CDR3: TGTGCCAGCAGCCGGGACGGCTCCTACAATGAGCAGTTCTTC. Its translation: CASSRDGSYNEQFF.

J is TRBJ2-4 and V is TRBV3-1 (or the pseudogene TRBV3-2); tentatively, D is TRBD2 (9 bases). The CDR3 loop spans 20 amino acids. Trimming took off 0 bases at V and 0 bases at J, with 21 bases between the two ends. The germline V gene encodes CDR1 LGHDT and CDR2 YNNKEL (reference sequence). The CDR3 here is CASSQDQAGGTGKAKNIQYF. CDR3 DNA sequence: TGTGCCAGCAGCCAAGATCAGGCGGGGGGGACAGGAAAAGCCAAAAACATTCAGTACTTC.

The chain has TRBV19 and TRBJ1-2; a possible D gene is TRBD1 (6 bases). CDR3 length: 13 amino acids. Germline-derived CDR1 and CDR2 are LNHDA and SQIVND (reference sequence). Trimming took 5 bases from V and 8 from J, leaving 15 bases between them. The CDR3 loop reads CASSPRGLGGYTF. Here the CDR3 DNA reads TGTGCCAGTAGTCCGCGGGGGCTAGGCGGCTACACCTTC. Filled out from reference TRBV19 and TRBJ1-2, the complete variable domain reads DGGITQSPKYLFRKEGQNVTLSCEQNLNHDAMYWYRQDPGQGLRLIYYSQIVNDFQKGDIAEGYSVSREKKESFPLTVTSAQKNPTAFYLCASSPRGLGGYTFGSGTRLTVV.

V and J are TRBV7-2 and TRBJ2-7, with D perhaps matching TRBD1 (6 bases). Germline values: CDR1 SGHTA, CDR2 FQGNSA. The V and J ends lost 6 bases and 2 bases respectively, with 20 bases between them. This CDR3 has 16 amino acids. The CDR3 DNA sequence: TGTGCCAGCAGACCAACCCGAACAGGGAAGGCCTACGAGCAGTACTTC. This translates into CASRPTRTGKAYEQYF.

The gene calls are TRBV4-1 and TRBJ1-5, with D possibly matching TRBD1 (5 bases). Trimming left V 0 bases short and J 1 base short, with 13 bases between. Germline lookup yields CDR1 MGHRA and CDR2 YSYEKL. This CDR3 has 17 residues. The CDR3 bases are TGCGCCAGCAGCCAAGATCGGGCAGGGACCAGCAATCAGCCCCAGCATTTT. Its translation: CASSQDRAGTSNQPQHF.

The chain has TRBV12-3 or TRBV12-4 and TRBJ1-1; D might be TRBD1 (6 bases). V gave up 6 bases and J gave up 7 bases, with 9 bases separating them. The CDR3 loop spans 11 amino acids. The CDR3 loop reads CASSPRGEAFF. For the CDR3, the DNA is TGTGCCAGCAGCCCCAGGGGTGAAGCTTTCTTT.

The DNA of the CDR3 is TGTGCCAGCAGCCCCCGGGAGGGGAGCTCCTACAATGAGCAGTTCTTC. Amino acid sequence: CASSPREGSSYNEQFF. The rearrangement links TRBV9 to TRBJ2-1, with TRBD2 identical over 8 bases. Germline V CDR1 and CDR2: SGDLS, YYNGEE. V dropped 4 bases and J dropped 0; count of bases not matched to a gene: 6. The CDR3 is 16 residues long.

V gene TRBV9 combines with J gene TRBJ2-2, with D maybe TRBD1 (6 bases). The CDR3 loop spans 14 amino acids. CDR1 is SGDLS, CDR2 YYNGEE, per germline. The V end lost 3 bases, the J end lost 4 bases, and 10 bases lay between the germline ends. CDR3 coding DNA: TGTGCCAGCAGCGGCCTGGGGGCCACCGGGGAGCTGTTTTTT. Its translation: CASSGLGATGELFF. Based on the CDR3 plus reference TRBV9 and TRBJ2-2, the full variable domain is DSGVTQTPKHLITATGQRVTLRCSPRSGDLSVYWYQQSLDQGLQFLIQYYNGEERAKGNILERFSAQQFPDLHSELNLSSLELGDSALYFCASSGLGATGELFFGEGSRLTVL.

This chain uses TRBV6-1 with TRBJ2-3; D uncertain. This CDR3 contains 17 residues. V dropped 2 bases and J dropped 4 bases, with 19 bases sitting between them. The germline gives CDR1 MNHNS, CDR2 SASEGT. In nucleotides, the CDR3 is TGTGCCAGCAGTGAAAAGGGAAGTATAGCTACAGCAGATACGCAGTATTTT. Its translation: CASSEKGSIATADTQYF.

This clone was counted a single time. The gene calls are TRBV12-5 and TRBJ1-2; possibly TRBD1 for D (6 bases). The CDR3 sequence is 20 residues long. Germline CDR1 is LGHNT and CDR2 is FRNRAP. Trimming removed 1 base at V and 4 bases at J, with 28 bases between. CDR3 DNA sequence: TGTGCTAGTGGTTTGGGCCAAAAAAAAACCCAGGGGAATTTGATCTATGGCTACACCTTC. Translating it yields CASGLGQKKTQGNLIYGYTF.

This chain joins TRBV10-3 and TRBJ1-1; possible D gene TRBD1, 5 bases. V was trimmed by 2 bases and J by 1 base, leaving 8 bases between them. The CDR3 contains 14 residues. Germline-derived CDR1 and CDR2 are ENHRY and SYGVKD. Written as DNA, the CDR3 is TGTGCCATCAGTGAGGGCAGGGAGAACACTGAAGCTTTCTTT. Protein product: CAISEGRENTEAFF.

This rearrangement joins TRBV4-2 to TRBJ2-1; D unresolved. The CDR3 totals 13 residues. Germline V lookup: CDR1 LGHNA, CDR2 YNFKEQ. V was clipped by 2 bases and J by 5 bases, with 7 bases between them. The CDR3 reads CASSQHADNEQFF. CDR3 DNA sequence: TGTGCCAGCAGCCAACATGCCGACAATGAGCAGTTCTTC.

The V call is TRBV25-1, the J call TRBJ1-1; D gene unclear. CDR3 length: 12 residues. Trimming shortened V by 6 bases and J by 1 base, and 6 bases separated the two germline ends. Germline-derived CDR1 and CDR2 are MGHDK and SYGVNS. The CDR3 DNA follows: TGTGCCAGCAGACAGACGAACACTGAAGCTTTCTTT. This gives the protein CASRQTNTEAFF.

This rearrangement joins TRBV30 to TRBJ1-5; D is perhaps TRBD1 (5 bases). Germline values: CDR1 GTSNPN, CDR2 SVGIG (reference sequence). The CDR3 loop spans 12 amino acids. Trimming took 2 bases from V and 10 from J, leaving 12 bases between them. Written as DNA, the CDR3 is TGTGCCTGGAGTTCCCTTGGACACCCCCAGCATTTT. Amino acids: CAWSSLGHPQHF.

This clone was observed a handful of times. The V call is TRBV4-1, the J call TRBJ1-5; 8 nucleotides match TRBD1. V shed 5 bases and J 6 bases; nucleotides not matched to a gene: 15. The CDR3 is 17 amino acids. CDR1 is MGHRA, CDR2 YSYEKL, per germline. CDR3: CASSSQAQGASGQPQHF. In DNA, the CDR3 is TGCGCCAGCAGCTCTCAGGCCCAGGGGGCTTCGGGTCAGCCCCAGCATTTT.

The CDR3 loop is CASSQIGRLGEQYF. CDR3 DNA: TGCGCCAGCAGCCAGATAGGCAGGCTGGGCGAGCAGTACTTC. The chain combines TRBV4-1 with TRBJ2-7; D is undetermined. Germline V lookup: CDR1 MGHRA, CDR2 YSYEKL. Trimming stripped 3 bases from V and 6 bases from J, with 15 bases between. The CDR3 spans 14 residues.